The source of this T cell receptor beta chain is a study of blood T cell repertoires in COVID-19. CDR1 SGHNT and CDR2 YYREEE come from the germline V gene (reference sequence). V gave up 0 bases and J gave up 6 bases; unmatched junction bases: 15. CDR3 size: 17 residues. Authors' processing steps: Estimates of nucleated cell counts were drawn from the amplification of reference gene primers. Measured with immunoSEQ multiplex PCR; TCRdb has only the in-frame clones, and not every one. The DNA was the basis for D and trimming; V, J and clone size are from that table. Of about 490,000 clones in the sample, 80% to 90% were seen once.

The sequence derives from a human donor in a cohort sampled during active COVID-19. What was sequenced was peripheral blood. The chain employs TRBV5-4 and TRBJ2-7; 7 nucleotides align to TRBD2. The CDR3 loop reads CASSLVPSGAAPGEQYF. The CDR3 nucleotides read TGTGCCAGCAGCTTGGTACCCAGCGGGGCCGCACCGGGCGAGCAGTACTTC.